The 8 T cell receptor beta chains reported below all come from one sample, sequenced in a study of blood T cells in healthy people across ages. Combining a sample-barcoded 5' primer with a J-beta primer mix, a second PCR ran for about 7 to 12 cycles. MiXCR, applied by TCRdb to the 5' RACE reads, yields one record per CDR3 protein. Seen here are 500,000 to 550,000 distinct CDR3 sequences, approximately 25% observed once, and the top ten hold 8.5% to 9.5%. This sample also belongs to another study, concerning T cells of mothers and their children.

Sequencing was done on a sample of blood. Receptors were obtained from a boy between 10 and 17 years old in good health.

This clonotype turned up a few times. This chain joins TRBV7-9 and TRBJ2-4, with a possible D match to TRBD1 (5 bases). In germline, CDR1 is SEHNR, CDR2 FQNEAQ (reference sequence). The CDR3 runs 12 residues. The V end was cut by 4 bases, the J end by 15 bases, with 16 bases between. The CDR3 region is CASSSLEGHLYF. DNA for the CDR3: TGTGCCAGCAGCTCCCTGGAAGGACACCTGTACTTC.

This clonotype has a handful of counts. The rearrangement uses TRBV4-1 and TRBJ2-1; 12 positions agree with TRBD2. The J call is doubtful: the DNA matches TRBJ2-7 better. CDR1 is MGHRA, CDR2 YSYEKL, per germline. This CDR3 spans 19 amino acids. In nucleotides, the CDR3 is TGCGCCAGCAGCCAAGGTAGGGTGGTAGAGACTAGCGGGAGTCGGCAGCAGTACTTC. Protein: CASSQGRVVETSGSRQQYF.

In the case of this clonotype: The junction departs from the called germline gene at one end, perhaps through a read error. V gene TRBV20-1 combines with J gene TRBJ2-5, with 10 bases fitting TRBD2. Germline loops: CDR1 DFQATT, CDR2 SNEGSKA (reference sequence). The CDR3 loop spans 15 amino acids. In nucleotides, the CDR3 is TGCAGTGCTAGAGATCTAGCGGGAGCAGACTACGAGCAGTACTTT. Protein sequence: CSARDLAGADYEQYF.

The chain links TRBV25-1 to TRBJ2-5, with 9 positions matching TRBD2. In germline, CDR1 is MGHDK, CDR2 SYGVNS. The CDR3 spans 16 residues. J lost 5 bases, V lost 3 bases, and 10 bases had no gene match. The CDR3 DNA reads as TGTGCCAGCAGTGACCTCCGGAGCGGGAGGAGGGAGACCCAGTACTTC. Its protein product is CASSDLRSGRRETQYF.

In this sample, this clonotype turned up once. The chain links TRBV6-2 or TRBV6-3 to TRBJ1-1; D is perhaps TRBD1 (5 bases). The V end lost 1 base, the J end lost 1 base, and 10 bases lay between the germline ends. The CDR3 consists of 15 residues. Germline lookup yields CDR1 MNHEY and CDR2 SVGEGT. The CDR3 DNA follows: TGTGCCAGCAGTTACTTCCCAGGGCCGAACACTGAAGCTTTCTTT. It encodes CASSYFPGPNTEAFF.

V usage is TRBV7-6 and J usage is TRBJ2-1, with 7 bases identical to TRBD2. Germline-derived CDR1 and CDR2 are SGHVS and FNYEAQ. The length of the CDR3 is 15 residues. The V gene end was trimmed by 5 bases and the J gene end by 6 bases; junction bases not matched to a gene: 10. CDR3 region: CASSPPFGEGNEQFF. DNA for the CDR3: TGTGCCAGCAGCCCCCCTTTCGGGGAGGGCAATGAGCAGTTCTTC.

V gene TRBV12-3 or TRBV12-4 combines with J gene TRBJ2-3; no clear D. V lost 4 bases and J 6 bases, leaving 14 bases between the germline ends. This CDR3 spans 14 amino acids. The CDR3: CASSSAIFVDTQYF. The CDR3 bases are TGTGCCAGCAGTTCCGCGATTTTTGTGGATACGCAGTATTTT.

This clonotype has a handful of counts. The chain combines TRBV18 with TRBJ1-4, with D uncertain. The CDR3 runs 12 residues. From germline, CDR1 is KGHSH and CDR2 LQKENI. V dropped 3 bases and J dropped 8 bases, with 7 bases sitting between them. The CDR3 here is CASSPGPEKLFF. As DNA, the CDR3 is TGTGCCAGCTCACCTGGACCCGAAAAACTGTTTTTT. Supplemented by reference TRBV18 and TRBJ1-4, the full variable domain reads NAGVMQNPRHLVRRRGQEARLRCSPMKGHSHVYWYRQLPEEGLKFMVYLQKENIIDESGMPKERFSAEFPKEGPSILRIQQVVRGDSAAYFCASSPGPEKLFFGSGTQLSVL.